This TCR beta chain is drawn from a study of vaccination effects on CD4 cells after COVID-19. Across the whole study: Each participant was given two doses of one vaccine (BNT162b2 or mRNA-1273). Regarding the study as a whole: The study dataset contains few convalescent patients and includes no early post-infection timepoints. Clones induced by infection and by vaccine showed marked clonal contraction late after vaccination.

A few counts support this clone. Its target is not known. From germline, CDR1 is SGHRS and CDR2 YFSETQ. This CDR3 region has 17 residues. The V gene lost 4 bases and the J gene lost 3 bases, with 22 bases spanning the gap. ViraFEST assay sequencing came after antigen-specific CD4+ T cells were expanded with viral peptide pools. CD4+ T cells were isolated after around 10 days of culture. Neither prior SARS-CoV-2 infection nor positive nucleocapsid antibodies were present in the vaccine recipients. After approximately 2 million PBMC were placed in each well, they were cultured with about 10 IU/ml IL-2 and approximately 9.7 ug/ml peptides. The repertoire was sequenced with immunoSEQ multiplex PCR; TCRdb's copy has only in-frame clones and lacks some. The table includes roughly 42,000 clones, 77% detected once.

Sample: CD4+ T cells from PBMCs cultured with HCoV-NL63 spike peptides, taken before COVID-19 vaccination. The receptor's source is a human donor who received a COVID-19 vaccine. The genes are TRBV5-1 and TRBJ1-1; D is possibly TRBD1 (5 bases). In DNA form, the CDR3 reads TGCGCCAGCAGCCTGTTGGGAACGTCTTGGGGGGACACTGAAGCTTTCTTT. It is translated as CASSLLGTSWGDTEAFF.